These 31 T cell receptor beta chains originate from one sample sequenced in a study of shared clonotypes between healthy human individuals. Clones were read by immunoSEQ multiplex PCR, and TCRdb kept only the in-frame ones, dropping some. The sample carries millions of clones, roughly 94% recorded once. What was sequenced was naive CD4+ T cells sorted from blood. Stated subset: CD45RA+ positively selected. The receptors were gathered from a man in his late teens or twenties in good health.

The rearrangement joins TRBV2 to TRBJ2-2; no clear D. CDR3 length: 13 residues. Germline loops: CDR1 SNHLY, CDR2 FYNNEI. V was clipped by 4 bases and J by 6 bases, with 9 bases between them. DNA of the CDR3: TGTGCCAGCAGTGGCAACCTGGCCGGGGAGCTGTTTTTT. This sequence encodes CASSGNLAGELFF.

The DNA for the CDR3 is TGTGCCAGCAGTGAATCCCTGACAGTAAATTCACCCCTCCACTTT. Translated: CASSESLTVNSPLHF. The chain employs TRBV28 and TRBJ1-6, with a tentative D call TRBD1 (5 bases). The CDR3 runs to 15 residues. Trimming pared 5 bases from V and 7 bases from J, leaving 15 bases between. The germline V gene has CDR1 MDHEN and CDR2 SYDVKM. Filled out from reference TRBV28 and TRBJ1-6, the complete variable domain reads DVKVTQSSRYLVKRTGEKVFLECVQDMDHENMFWYRQDPGLGLRLIYFSYDVKMKEKGDIPEGYSVSREKKERFSLILESASTNQTSMYLCASSESLTVNSPLHFGNGTRLTVT.

This clone was seen only a few times. V usage is TRBV7-3 and J usage is TRBJ1-6; the D is unclear. CDR1 is SGHTA, CDR2 FQGTGA, per germline. This CDR3 is 14 amino acids long. V lost 5 bases and J 7 bases, leaving 12 bases between the germline ends. The CDR3 region is CASSRGLENSPLHF. In nucleotides, the CDR3 is TGTGCCAGCAGCCGCGGACTGGAAAATTCACCCCTCCACTTT.

The chain recombines TRBV18 with TRBJ1-6; D ambiguous. Germline V gene data show CDR1 as KGHSH and CDR2 as LQKENI. Between the trimmed V and J ends, which lost 1 base and 2 bases, there was a span of 6 bases. The CDR3 has 15 amino acids. The CDR3 protein is CASSPLYAYNSPLHF. CDR3 in DNA: TGTGCCAGCTCACCACTATACGCCTATAATTCACCCCTCCACTTT.

V is TRBV5-1 and J is TRBJ2-7, with a tentative D call TRBD1 (6 bases). This CDR3 is built from 14 residues. Trimming shortened V by 4 bases and J by 2 bases, and 13 bases separated the two germline ends. Germline-derived CDR1 and CDR2 are SGHRS and YFSETQ. CDR3 bases: TGCGCCAGCAGCGAACAGGGTGACACCTACGAGCAGTACTTC. This sequence encodes CASSEQGDTYEQYF. Drawing the rest from reference TRBV5-1 and TRBJ2-7, the complete variable domain is KAGVTQTPRYLIKTRGQQVTLSCSPISGHRSVSWYQQTPGQGLQFLFEYFSETQRNKGNFPGRFSGRQFSNSRSEMNVSTLELGDSALYLCASSEQGDTYEQYFGPGTRLTVT.

The chain has TRBV6-1 and TRBJ2-1; 11 bases are a match to TRBD2. This CDR3 has 15 residues. Germline trimming cut 6 bases from V and 9 bases from J; bases unmatched to any gene: 10. CDR1 and CDR2 from the germline V gene are MNHNS and SASEGT. In DNA, the CDR3 is TGTGCCAGCAGGGCATTAGCGGGGGGGCATATTGAGCAGTTCTTC. This encodes CASRALAGGHIEQFF.

The chain recombines TRBV7-2 with TRBJ2-7; D may be TRBD2 (6 bases). Germline V gene data show CDR1 as SGHTA and CDR2 as FQGNSA. Trimming pared 5 bases from V and 12 bases from J, leaving 17 bases between. The CDR3 length is 12 residues. The CDR3 nucleotides read TGTGCCAGCAGCGAGGAGGGACGTCACCCGTACTTC. This sequence encodes CASSEEGRHPYF.

The rearrangement joins TRBV10-1 to TRBJ2-1; 7 bases map to TRBD2. The V segment lost 5 bases and the J segment 9 bases; nucleotides outside the gene matches: 10. The CDR3 sequence is 14 residues long. Germline CDR1 is WNHNN and CDR2 is SYGVQD (reference sequence). The CDR3 coding sequence is TGCGCCAGCAGTCTACGCGGGAGATCGTCTGAGCAGTTCTTC. Protein product: CASSLRGRSSEQFF.

The V call is TRBV6-1, the J call TRBJ1-3, with D perhaps TRBD1 (5 bases). V was trimmed by 5 bases and J by 4 bases, leaving 9 bases between them. The CDR3 loop spans 13 amino acids. Germline V gene lookup returns CDR1 MNHNS and CDR2 SASEGT. CDR3 sequence: CASSRQSGNTIYF. CDR3 sequence (DNA): TGTGCCAGCAGTCGACAGAGCGGAAACACCATATATTTT.

The chain couples TRBV13 to TRBJ2-3, with D possibly TRBD2 on 6 matching bases. The germline CDR1 and CDR2 sequences are PRHDT and FYEKMQ (reference sequence). The germline V and J ends were trimmed by 6 bases and 0 bases, with 19 bases remaining between them. The CDR3 length is 17 residues. The CDR3 sequence: CASSPPVVAASTDTQYF. In DNA form, the CDR3 reads TGTGCCAGCAGTCCACCCGTGGTAGCGGCTAGCACAGATACGCAGTATTTT.

This chain links TRBV28 with TRBJ2-4; a possible D gene is TRBD1 (6 bases). Germline CDR1 and CDR2: MDHEN and SYDVKM. This CDR3 comprises 20 residues. Trimming took 2 bases from V and 0 from J, leaving 23 bases between them. CDR3 sequence reads: CASSLRDRSRSPLAKNIQYF. The CDR3 DNA is TGTGCCAGCAGTTTACGTGACAGGTCCCGTAGCCCACTAGCCAAAAACATTCAGTACTTC.

The chain carries TRBV6-1 and TRBJ1-5; 9 bases are a match to TRBD1. J gave up 5 bases and V 4 bases, and 12 bases lay outside the gene matches. The CDR3 length is 17 residues. Germline V gene sequence: CDR1 MNHNS, CDR2 SASEGT. The CDR3 is CASSGPAGQGLDQPQHF. The DNA of the CDR3 is TGTGCCAGCAGTGGCCCCGCCGGACAGGGGCTGGATCAGCCCCAGCATTTT.

V usage is TRBV9 and J usage is TRBJ2-2; 10 bases are shared with TRBD1. CDR1 SGDLS and CDR2 YYNGEE come from the germline V gene. J lost 6 bases, V lost 4 bases, and 9 bases had no gene match. The CDR3 has 16 residues. The CDR3 region has the DNA TGTGCCAGCAGCCGTCCCGGGACAGGGGCACCCGGGGAGCTGTTTTTT. It encodes CASSRPGTGAPGELFF.

This clone occurred once. The genes are TRBV28 and TRBJ1-3; a possible D gene is TRBD1 (5 bases). Germline V gene data show CDR1 as MDHEN and CDR2 as SYDVKM. The CDR3 extends over 13 amino acids. V was cut by 5 bases and J by 9 bases, with 14 bases left in between. CDR3 amino acids: CASSDSLPITIYF. Written as DNA, the CDR3 is TGTGCCAGCAGTGACAGTCTCCCCATCACCATATATTTT.

This rearrangement joins TRBV11-2 to TRBJ2-3; TRBD2 agrees at 12 bases. The CDR3 has 18 amino acids. Germline lookup yields CDR1 SGHAT and CDR2 FQNNGV. V lost 0 bases and J lost 5; bases outside the gene matches: 9. CDR3 region: CASSLEPSGRASVDTQYF. Written as DNA, the CDR3 is TGTGCCAGCAGCTTAGAACCTAGCGGGAGGGCCTCTGTAGATACGCAGTATTTT.

This clone appeared once. CDR3 DNA sequence: TGTGCCAGCAGCCGACAGGGTAGTCAGCCCCAGCATTTT. Translated: CASSRQGSQPQHF. The chain uses TRBV27 and TRBJ1-5; 7 bases align to TRBD1. The germline V gene has CDR1 MNHEY and CDR2 SMNVEV (reference sequence). V lost 6 bases to trimming and J lost 6 bases; unmatched junction nucleotides: 5. This CDR3 has 13 amino acids.

V gene TRBV15 combines with J gene TRBJ2-1; D is perhaps TRBD2 (5 bases). V lost 3 bases to trimming and J lost 0 bases, with 12 bases between them. The CDR3 loop spans 16 amino acids. Germline CDR1 reads LNHNV; CDR2 reads YYDKDF (reference sequence). The CDR3 region has the DNA TGTGCCACCAGCAGGGCGGCGGGCAGCTCCTACAATGAGCAGTTCTTC. This codes for CATSRAAGSSYNEQFF. Supplemented by reference TRBV15 and TRBJ2-1, the full variable domain reads DAMVIQNPRYQVTQFGKPVTLSCSQTLNHNVMYWYQQKSSQAPKLLFHYYDKDFNNEADTPDNFQSRRPNTSFCFLDIRSPGLGDTAMYLCATSRAAGSSYNEQFFGPGTRLTVL.

In DNA form, the CDR3 reads TGTGCCAGCCCAAGAGGGGGACGTAGGACAACCGGGGAGCTGTTTTTT. It codes for CASPRGGRRTTGELFF. V usage is TRBV21-1 and J usage is TRBJ2-2; the table's D call of TRBD1 was not tested on the DNA. TRBV21-1 is a listed pseudogene. This CDR3 contains 16 residues.

V usage is TRBV5-8 and J usage is TRBJ2-5; D ambiguous. The CDR3 contains 13 residues. Germline V gene sequence: CDR1 SGHTS, CDR2 YDEGEE. V was cut by 0 bases and J by 5 bases, with 8 bases left in between. CDR3: CASSLARWETQYF. CDR3 coding DNA: TGTGCCAGCAGCTTGGCCCGTTGGGAGACCCAGTACTTC.

CDR3 sequence: CATVVGNTIYF. The DNA for the CDR3 is TGTGCCACCGTGGTAGGAAACACCATATATTTT. V usage is TRBV6-5 and J usage is TRBJ1-3, with no clear D. CDR1 is MNHEY and CDR2 is SVGAGI in the germline V gene. The CDR3 runs 11 residues. V was shortened by 10 bases and J by 4 bases, with 8 bases between the two germline ends.

The V call is TRBV13, the J call TRBJ2-7; 8 bases match TRBD2. This CDR3 region has 15 residues. Germline CDR1 reads PRHDT; CDR2 reads FYEKMQ (reference sequence). The V and J ends lost 0 bases and 5 bases, in that order; junction bases with no gene match: 6. Here the CDR3 reads CASSLGAGVHDEQYF. The CDR3 DNA reads as TGTGCCAGCAGCTTAGGAGCGGGAGTTCACGACGAGCAGTACTTC.

The chain links TRBV7-9 to TRBJ1-1; tentative D call: TRBD1 (6 bases). Germline V lookup: CDR1 SEHNR, CDR2 FQNEAQ (reference sequence). V gave up 5 bases and J gave up 1 base, with 20 bases separating them. This CDR3 comprises 17 residues. This CDR3 reads CASSPPTGGRANTEAFF. As DNA, the CDR3 is TGTGCCAGCAGCCCCCCGACAGGTGGGAGGGCGAACACTGAAGCTTTCTTT.

V is TRBV6-5 and J is TRBJ2-2; D not resolved. The V and J ends lost 7 bases and 2 bases respectively, with 11 bases between them. The CDR3 covers 14 residues. The germline gives CDR1 MNHEY, CDR2 SVGAGI. CDR3 bases: TGTGCCAGCACCCTGACTCTTAACACCGGGGAGCTGTTTTTT. This codes for CASTLTLNTGELFF.

The chain uses TRBV5-1 and TRBJ2-6; D might be TRBD2 (6 bases). Trimming took off 6 bases at V and 3 bases at J, with 19 bases between the two ends. In germline, CDR1 is SGHRS, CDR2 YFSETQ. The CDR3 contains 17 residues. CDR3 loop: CASNSGGTYGGANVLTF. CDR3 in DNA: TGCGCCAGCAACTCTGGAGGGACCTACGGTGGGGCCAACGTCCTGACTTTC.

A note on this clone: The junction does not match germline at one end; this may be a read error. The rearrangement links TRBV5-4 to TRBJ1-4; the D gene is possibly TRBD1 (6 bases). The CDR3 has 14 residues. CDR1 is SGHNT and CDR2 is YYREEE in the germline V gene (reference sequence). The CDR3 DNA is TGTGCCAGCACCTACGGAGGGGGTGACGGTTTGGGGATTTTT. As protein: CASTYGGGDGLGIF. Filled out from reference TRBV5-4 and TRBJ1-4, the complete variable domain reads ETGVTQSPTHLIKTRGQQVTLRCSSQSGHNTVSWYQQALGQGPQFIFQYYREEENGRGNFPPRFSGLQFPNYSSELNVNALELDDSALYLCASTYGGGDGLGIFGSGTQLSVL.

Points on this clone: At the DNA level, this CDR3 is encoded by other sequences in the same sample as well. CDR3 sequence (DNA): TGTGCCAGCAGCGGGACATCTGGAAACACCATATATTTT. Translated, it gives CASSGTSGNTIYF. This chain connects TRBV9 to TRBJ1-3, with D possibly being TRBD1 (5 bases). The CDR3 spans 13 residues. CDR1 is SGDLS, CDR2 YYNGEE, per germline. Trimming took off 3 bases at V and 1 base at J, with 5 bases between the two ends.

The J gene is TRBJ2-5, the V gene TRBV11-2; the D gene is possibly TRBD2 (6 bases). Germline CDR1 reads SGHAT; CDR2 reads FQNNGV. The V gene lost 7 bases and the J gene lost 8 bases, with 23 bases spanning the gap. This CDR3 has 15 amino acids. This CDR3 is CASTRSWDPGSTQYF. CDR3 bases: TGTGCCAGCACCCGATCCTGGGACCCCGGGAGCACCCAGTACTTC.

The gene calls are TRBV14 and TRBJ1-6; 8 positions match TRBD1. Trimming cost V 0 bases and J 4 bases; bases outside gene matches: 2. CDR3 length equals 16 residues. Germline CDR1 SGHDN, CDR2 FVKESK. Here the CDR3 reads CASSQDGQGYNSPLHF. The CDR3 DNA follows: TGTGCCAGCAGCCAAGACGGACAGGGTTATAATTCACCCCTCCACTTT.

The chain combines TRBV6-5 with TRBJ2-7; the D call may be TRBD1 or TRBD2 (6 bases each). The germline V gene has CDR1 MNHEY and CDR2 SVGAGI. The CDR3 runs 14 residues. Trimming stripped 8 bases from V and 5 bases from J, with 19 bases between. The CDR3 spells CASSRGRWQNEQYF. The CDR3, as DNA: TGTGCCAGCTCACGGGGGCGGTGGCAAAACGAGCAGTACTTC.

DNA of the CDR3: TGTGCCAGCAGTGCGCAGCCCGCCGGGGCAACCGGGGAGCTGTTTTTT. This codes for CASSAQPAGATGELFF. V gene TRBV6-4 combines with J gene TRBJ2-2; D tentatively reads TRBD1 or TRBD2 (5 bases each). CDR1 and CDR2 from the germline V gene are MRHNA and SNTAGT. V lost 4 bases and J 5 bases, leaving 17 bases between the germline ends. The CDR3 length is 16 residues.

The V call is TRBV28, the J call TRBJ1-1; 7 bases are shared with TRBD1. J was trimmed by 5 bases and V by 3 bases; bases with no gene match: 9. This CDR3 has 15 residues. CDR1 MDHEN and CDR2 SYDVKM come from the germline V gene. The chain's CDR3 is CASSFQGVVYTEAFF. CDR3 sequence (DNA): TGTGCCAGCAGTTTCCAGGGGGTTGTATATACTGAAGCTTTCTTT. The variable domain in full, with the rest retrieved from reference TRBV28 and TRBJ1-1, is DVKVTQSSRYLVKRTGEKVFLECVQDMDHENMFWYRQDPGLGLRLIYFSYDVKMKEKGDIPEGYSVSREKKERFSLILESASTNQTSMYLCASSFQGVVYTEAFFGQGTRLTVV.